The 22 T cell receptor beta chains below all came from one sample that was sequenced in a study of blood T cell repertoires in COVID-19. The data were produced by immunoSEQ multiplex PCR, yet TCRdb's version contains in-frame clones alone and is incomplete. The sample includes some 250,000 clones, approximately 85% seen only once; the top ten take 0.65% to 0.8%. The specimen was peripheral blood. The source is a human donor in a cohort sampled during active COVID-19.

The CDR3: CAIGTANYGYTF. As DNA, the CDR3 is TGTGCCATTGGGACAGCTAACTATGGCTACACCTTC. V and J are TRBV24-1 and TRBJ1-2; 7 positions agree with TRBD1. Germline CDR1 and CDR2: KGHDR and SFDVKD. V shed 11 bases, J shed 0 bases, and the junction held 2 bases outside the gene matches. The CDR3 consists of 12 residues.

The CDR3 loop is CASSPPGRDRAHNEQFF. The CDR3 region has the DNA TGTGCCAGCAGTCCACCCGGCCGGGACAGGGCCCACAATGAGCAGTTCTTC. The chain couples TRBV6-2 or TRBV6-3 to TRBJ2-1, with 9 bases matching TRBD1. Germline CDR1 MNHEY, CDR2 SVGEGT. The CDR3 spans 17 residues. Losses at the gene ends were 5 bases for V and 5 bases for J; bases not matched to a gene: 13.

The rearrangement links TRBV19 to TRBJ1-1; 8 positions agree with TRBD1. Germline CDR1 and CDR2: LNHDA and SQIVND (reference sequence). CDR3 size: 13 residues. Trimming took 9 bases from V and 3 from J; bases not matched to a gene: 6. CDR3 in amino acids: CASGQGRHTEAFF. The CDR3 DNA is TGTGCCAGCGGACAGGGCCGACACACTGAAGCTTTCTTT.

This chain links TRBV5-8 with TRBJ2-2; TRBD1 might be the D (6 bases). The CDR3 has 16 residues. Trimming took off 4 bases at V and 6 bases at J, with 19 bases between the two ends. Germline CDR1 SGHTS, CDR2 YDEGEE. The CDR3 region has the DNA TGTGCCAGCAGCCCCAGAGGGGTGCAGGGGTCCGGGGAGCTGTTTTTT. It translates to CASSPRGVQGSGELFF.

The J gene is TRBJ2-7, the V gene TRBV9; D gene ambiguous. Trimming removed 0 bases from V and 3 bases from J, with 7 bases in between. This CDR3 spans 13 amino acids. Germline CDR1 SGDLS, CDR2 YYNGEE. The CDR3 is CASSVGAHYEQYF. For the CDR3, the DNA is TGTGCCAGCAGCGTAGGGGCCCACTACGAGCAGTACTTC.

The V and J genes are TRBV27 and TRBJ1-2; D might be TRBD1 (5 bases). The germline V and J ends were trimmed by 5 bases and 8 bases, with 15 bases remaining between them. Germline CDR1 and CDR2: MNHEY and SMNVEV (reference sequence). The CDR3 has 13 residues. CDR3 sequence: CASSPTGVWGYTF. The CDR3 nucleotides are TGTGCCAGCAGTCCCACAGGTGTTTGGGGCTACACCTTC.

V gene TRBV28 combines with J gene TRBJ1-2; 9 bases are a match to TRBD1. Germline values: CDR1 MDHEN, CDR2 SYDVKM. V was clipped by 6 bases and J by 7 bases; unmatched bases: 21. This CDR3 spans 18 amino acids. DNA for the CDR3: TGTGCCAGCAGCCTTCTACCGGGACAGGGCAGGGGAGGGGCTGGCTACACCTTC. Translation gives CASSLLPGQGRGGAGYTF.

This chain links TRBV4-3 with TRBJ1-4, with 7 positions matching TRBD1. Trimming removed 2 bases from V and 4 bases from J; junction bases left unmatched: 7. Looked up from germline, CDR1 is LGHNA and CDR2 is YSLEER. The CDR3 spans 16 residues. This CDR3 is CASSQLSGQFNEKLFF. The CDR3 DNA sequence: TGCGCCAGCAGCCAACTATCGGGACAGTTTAATGAAAAACTGTTTTTT.

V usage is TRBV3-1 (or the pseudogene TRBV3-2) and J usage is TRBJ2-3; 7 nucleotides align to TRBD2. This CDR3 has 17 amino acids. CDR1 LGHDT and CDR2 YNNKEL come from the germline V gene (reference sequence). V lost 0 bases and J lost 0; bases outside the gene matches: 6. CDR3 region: CASSQDPASGSTDTQYF. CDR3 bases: TGTGCCAGCAGCCAAGATCCCGCTAGCGGTAGCACAGATACGCAGTATTTT.

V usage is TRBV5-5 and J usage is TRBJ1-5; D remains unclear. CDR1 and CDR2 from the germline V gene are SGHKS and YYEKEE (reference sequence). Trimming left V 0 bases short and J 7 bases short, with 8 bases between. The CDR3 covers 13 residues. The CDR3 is CASSLAGEQPQHF. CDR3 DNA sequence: TGTGCCAGCAGCTTGGCCGGGGAACAGCCCCAGCATTTT.

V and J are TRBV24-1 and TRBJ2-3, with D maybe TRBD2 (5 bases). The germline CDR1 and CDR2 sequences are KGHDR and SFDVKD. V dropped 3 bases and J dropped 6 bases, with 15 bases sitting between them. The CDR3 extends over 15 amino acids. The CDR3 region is CATSDLAGVEDTQYF. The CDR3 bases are TGTGCCACCAGTGATCTAGCTGGGGTCGAGGATACGCAGTATTTT.

CDR3 bases: TGCGCCAGCAGCCAAGAGGGACTAAGTTCCTACAATGAGCAGTTCTTC. Amino acids: CASSQEGLSSYNEQFF. The J gene is TRBJ2-1, the V gene TRBV4-3, with 7 positions matching TRBD2. With 0 bases clipped from V and 1 base from J, the junction kept 3 bases outside the gene matches. CDR1 is LGHNA, CDR2 YSLEER, per germline. CDR3 length: 16 residues.

The CDR3 nucleotides are TGTGCCAGCAGCTTCGGGACTGAAGCTTTCTTT. Amino acid sequence: CASSFGTEAFF. The V gene is TRBV7-9, the J gene TRBJ1-1; no definite D call. Trimming took off 3 bases at V and 5 bases at J, with 4 bases between the two ends. This CDR3 region has 11 residues. Germline lookup yields CDR1 SEHNR and CDR2 FQNEAQ (reference sequence). Variable domain in full (rest from reference TRBV7-9 and TRBJ1-1): DTGVSQNPRHKITKRGQNVTFRCDPISEHNRLYWYRQTLGQGPEFLTYFQNEAQLEKSRLLSDRFSAERPKGSFSTLEIQRTEQGDSAMYLCASSFGTEAFFGQGTRLTVV.

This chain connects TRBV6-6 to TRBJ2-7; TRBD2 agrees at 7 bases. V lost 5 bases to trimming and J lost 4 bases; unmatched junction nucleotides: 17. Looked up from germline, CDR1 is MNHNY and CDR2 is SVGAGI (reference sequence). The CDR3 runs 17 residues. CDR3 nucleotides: TGTGCCAGCAGTCCAACGTTAACTAGCGCCTCTGGATACGAGCAGTACTTC. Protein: CASSPTLTSASGYEQYF.

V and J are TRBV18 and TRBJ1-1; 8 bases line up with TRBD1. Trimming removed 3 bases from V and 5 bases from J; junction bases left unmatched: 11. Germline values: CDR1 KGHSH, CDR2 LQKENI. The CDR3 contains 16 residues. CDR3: CASSPSQGVYGTEAFF. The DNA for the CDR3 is TGTGCCAGCTCACCCTCACAGGGGGTGTATGGAACTGAAGCTTTCTTT.

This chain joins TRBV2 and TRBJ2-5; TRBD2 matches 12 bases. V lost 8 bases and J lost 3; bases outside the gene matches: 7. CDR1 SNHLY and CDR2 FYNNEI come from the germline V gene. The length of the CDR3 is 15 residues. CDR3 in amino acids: CASVWGLAGEETQYF. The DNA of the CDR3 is TGTGCCAGCGTTTGGGGACTAGCGGGTGAAGAGACCCAGTACTTC.

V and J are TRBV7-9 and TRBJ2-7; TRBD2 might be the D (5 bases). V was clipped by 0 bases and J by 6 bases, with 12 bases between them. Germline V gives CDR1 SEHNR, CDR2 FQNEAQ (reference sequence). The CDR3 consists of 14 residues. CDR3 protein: CASSLASAVGEQYF. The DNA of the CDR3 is TGTGCCAGCAGCTTAGCTAGCGCAGTCGGCGAGCAGTACTTC.

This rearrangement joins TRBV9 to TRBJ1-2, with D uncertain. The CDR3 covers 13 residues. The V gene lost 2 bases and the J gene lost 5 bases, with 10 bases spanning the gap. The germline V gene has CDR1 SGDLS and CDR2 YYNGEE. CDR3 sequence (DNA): TGTGCCAGCAGCGTGAGTATTGAGTATGGCTACACCTTC. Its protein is CASSVSIEYGYTF.

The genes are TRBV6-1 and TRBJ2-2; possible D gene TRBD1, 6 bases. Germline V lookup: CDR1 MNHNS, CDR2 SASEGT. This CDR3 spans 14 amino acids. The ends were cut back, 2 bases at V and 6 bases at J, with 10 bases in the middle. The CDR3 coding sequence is TGTGCCAGCAGTGAACAGGGGTGGGCCGGGGAGCTGTTTTTT. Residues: CASSEQGWAGELFF.

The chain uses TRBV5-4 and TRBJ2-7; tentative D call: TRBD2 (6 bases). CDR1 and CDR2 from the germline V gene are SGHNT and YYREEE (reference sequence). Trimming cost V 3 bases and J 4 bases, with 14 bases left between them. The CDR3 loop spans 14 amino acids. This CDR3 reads CASSYPGGMYEQYF. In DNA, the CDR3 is TGTGCCAGCAGCTACCCTGGAGGGATGTACGAGCAGTACTTC. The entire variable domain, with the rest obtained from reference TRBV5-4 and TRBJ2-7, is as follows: ETGVTQSPTHLIKTRGQQVTLRCSSQSGHNTVSWYQQALGQGPQFIFQYYREEENGRGNFPPRFSGLQFPNYSSELNVNALELDDSALYLCASSYPGGMYEQYFGPGTRLTVT.

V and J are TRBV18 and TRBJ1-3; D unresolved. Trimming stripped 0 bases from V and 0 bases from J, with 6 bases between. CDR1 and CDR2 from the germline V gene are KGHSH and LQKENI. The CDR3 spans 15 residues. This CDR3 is CASSPPAVSGNTIYF. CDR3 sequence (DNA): TGTGCCAGCTCACCACCGGCTGTCTCTGGAAACACCATATATTTT.

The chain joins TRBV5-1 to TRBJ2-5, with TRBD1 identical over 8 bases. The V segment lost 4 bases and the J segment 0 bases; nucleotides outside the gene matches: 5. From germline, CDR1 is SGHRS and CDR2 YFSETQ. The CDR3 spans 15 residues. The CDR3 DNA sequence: TGCGCCAGCAGCCCGGGGACAGGTTACCAAGAGACCCAGTACTTC. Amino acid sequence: CASSPGTGYQETQYF.